The 10 T cell receptor beta chains reported below all come from one sample, sequenced in a study of Ad26.COV2.S vaccination and SARS-CoV-2 variants. Treatment of the sample: around 19 received Ad26.COV2.S at low or high dose, single or two shots; five or six received placebo; per-sample allocation not given. Each sample was drawn 63 days after the first injection (of vaccine or placebo). TCRdb's copy holds only in-frame clones and misses some; the assay was immunoSEQ multiplex PCR. The sample carries about 370,000 clones, less than 90% recorded once. Sample: peripheral blood, taken in a trial of Ad26.COV2.S vaccine versus placebo. These receptors came from a person aged 18-60 years who received the Ad26.COV2.S COVID-19 vaccine or a placebo.

The rearrangement joins TRBV4-2 to TRBJ2-1; D is unclear. V was trimmed by 0 bases and J by 6 bases, leaving 12 bases between them. The germline V gene encodes CDR1 LGHNA and CDR2 YNFKEQ. This CDR3 contains 15 residues. The CDR3 coding sequence is TGTGCCAGCAGCCAAGAGAACGCCTTAGGCAATGAGCAGTTCTTC. Encoded protein: CASSQENALGNEQFF.

The V gene is TRBV11-3, the J gene TRBJ2-1; TRBD2 aligns across 11 bases. The germline CDR1 and CDR2 sequences are SGHNT and YENEEA. Trimming took 5 bases from V and 0 from J; bases not matched to a gene: 15. CDR3 size: 20 residues. The CDR3 nucleotides read TGTGCCAGCAGCCCAAGCCTTTCTAGCGGGGGGTTTCCCTCCTACAATGAGCAGTTCTTC. Its protein product is CASSPSLSSGGFPSYNEQFF.

This clone was observed a few times. CDR3 nucleotides: TGTGCCAGCAGCGACACCGGGACAGGGGGCTCTCAGCCCCAGCATTTT. This codes for CASSDTGTGGSQPQHF. This chain joins TRBV6-2 or TRBV6-3 and TRBJ1-5; the match to TRBD1 covers 12 bases. Unmatched junction bases numbered 9, after V lost 6 bases and J lost 6 bases. Germline loops: CDR1 MNHEY, CDR2 SVGEGT. The CDR3 spans 16 residues.

The J gene is TRBJ2-7, the V gene TRBV5-5; unclear D gene. Germline V gene lookup returns CDR1 SGHKS and CDR2 YYEKEE (reference sequence). Trimming removed 0 bases from V and 3 bases from J, with 7 bases in between. This CDR3 has 13 amino acids. CDR3 coding DNA: TGTGCCAGCAGCTTGGGACTGATCTACGAGCAGTACTTC. It codes for CASSLGLIYEQYF.

The gene calls are TRBV7-2 and TRBJ2-5; 9 nucleotides align to TRBD2. Trimming took 1 base from V and 2 from J; bases not matched to a gene: 2. The CDR3 contains 15 residues. The germline CDR1 and CDR2 sequences are SGHTA and FQGNSA. The CDR3 loop is CASSLELAGQETQYF. The CDR3 DNA reads as TGTGCCAGCAGCTTAGAGCTAGCGGGGCAAGAGACCCAGTACTTC. The variable domain in full, completed from reference TRBV7-2 and TRBJ2-5, reads GAGVSQSPSNKVTEKGKDVELRCDPISGHTALYWYRQSLGQGLEFLIYFQGNSAPDKSGLPSDRFSAERTGGSVSTLTIQRTQQEDSAVYLCASSLELAGQETQYFGPGTRLLVL.

This rearrangement joins TRBV29-1 to TRBJ2-1, with a weak D call TRBD2 (5 bases). V lost 0 bases and J lost 4, with 10 bases in between. Germline V gives CDR1 SQVTM, CDR2 ANQGSEA. The CDR3 has 14 residues. The CDR3 reads CSVEDDRGYNEQFF. CDR3 bases: TGCAGCGTTGAAGACGACCGAGGGTACAATGAGCAGTTCTTC.

This clone was observed once. The gene calls are TRBV4-1 and TRBJ2-2, with 9 bases identical to TRBD2. The CDR3 length is 18 residues. V gave up 2 bases and J gave up 4 bases; unmatched junction bases: 11. Germline V gives CDR1 MGHRA, CDR2 YSYEKL. DNA for the CDR3: TGCGCCAGCAGCCAACCCCCGTCTAGCGGGGATTTCACCGGGGAGCTGTTTTTT. This encodes CASSQPPSSGDFTGELFF.

V and J are TRBV12-5 and TRBJ2-3; 11 bases are shared with TRBD2. The CDR3 contains 16 residues. Per the germline V gene, CDR1 is LGHNT and CDR2 is FRNRAP. V lost 6 bases, J lost 7 bases, and 12 bases stayed unmatched. Here the CDR3 DNA reads TGTGCTAGTGGCCCACTAGCGGGGGTAATTATACATACGCAGTATTTT. It yields the protein CASGPLAGVIIHTQYF.

This clone was recorded only once. V and J are TRBV6-2 or TRBV6-3 and TRBJ2-1; D is perhaps TRBD1 or TRBD2 (7 bases each). V was trimmed by 2 bases and J by 5 bases, leaving 13 bases between them. Germline CDR1 MNHEY, CDR2 SVGEGT. The CDR3 has 15 amino acids. CDR3 residues: CASSYPGGGNNEQFF. In DNA form, the CDR3 reads TGTGCCAGCAGTTACCCAGGGGGGGGAAACAATGAGCAGTTCTTC.

The chain uses TRBV19 and TRBJ1-1; weak D call: TRBD1 (5 bases). This CDR3 contains 14 residues. The germline V gene encodes CDR1 LNHDA and CDR2 SQIVND (reference sequence). Trimming left V 2 bases short and J 7 bases short, with 14 bases between. CDR3 loop: CASSIIDQGHEAFF. For the CDR3, the DNA is TGTGCCAGTAGTATAATCGACCAGGGTCATGAAGCTTTCTTT.